The source of this T cell receptor beta chain is a study of STAT3 mutations in large granular lymphocyte leukemia. Study background: Roughly 38% of treated T-LGLL patients showed hematologic response to immunosuppression.

Sequencing used immunoSEQ multiplex PCR; TCRdb keeps in-frame clones, though not all of them. The sample contains roughly 38,000 clones, roughly 88% of which appear only once. With regard to this clone: Antigen: not known.

Study-level findings and limits: In some patients, a small highly pathogenic clone possibly went undetected. Every T-LGLL patient had at least one immunodominant TCRbeta clonotype. Clonal expansion was inferred from other time points because no sample existed at each clone's first appearance.

From germline, CDR1 is SGHRS and CDR2 YFSETQ. J was trimmed by 0 bases and V by 7 bases; bases with no gene match: 4. The CDR3 runs to 13 residues. The receptor was isolated from a human donor with T large granular lymphocyte leukemia. Some clones in this sample may be carry-over from other donors' samples. The chain is built from TRBV5-1 and TRBJ2-7, with 7 bases that match TRBD2. Sequenced input: PBMCs. CDR3 protein: CASSSSGSYEQYF. CDR3 nucleotides: TGCGCCAGCTCGTCTAGCGGCTCCTACGAGCAGTACTTC.